This T cell receptor beta chain was documented in a study of graft-versus-host responses after intestinal transplantation. Study-level background: Multivisceral, liver-intestinal, or isolated intestinal transplants were received by the recipients. Each patient got anti-thymocyte globulin induction, then tacrolimus and steroids for about 3 years.

Repertoires were generated with immunoSEQ multiplex PCR, while TCRdb's copy carries only in-frame clones and drops some. Here the sample spans over 85,000 clones, 93% being singletons. Points on this clone: Its antigen is not identified.

J gave up 1 base and V 0 bases, and 9 bases lay outside the gene matches. CDR1 is SGDLS, CDR2 YYNGEE, per germline. The CDR3 runs to 17 residues. Study conclusions and caveats: Recipient bone marrow held GvH clones, some seen earlier in ileum or blood. When patients had graft-donor T cell macrochimerism, their allografts held high graft-versus-host to host-versus-graft clonal ratios.

The chain joins TRBV9 to TRBJ2-5; TRBD2 matches 7 bases. The TCR comes from a human donor who received an intestinal transplant. Material: unstimulated CD8+ T cells sorted from spleen or lymph node cells, obtained before intestinal transplant. In nucleotides, the CDR3 is TGTGCCAGCAGCGTAGGCGGAACGGGAGGCCTCCAAGAGACCCAGTACTTC. Translated, it gives CASSVGGTGGLQETQYF.